The clone carrying this T cell receptor (beta chain) was picked up one time. The antigen is unknown. This sample was included in a study of CD8 T cells in Susac syndrome. Random hexamers were used to reverse transcribe an amount of roughly 0.5 to 1 ug RNA. Amplification of TCR beta CDR3 by immunoSEQ multiplex PCR spanned 54 Vbeta and 13 Jbeta. TCRdb reprocessed the immunoSEQ multiplex PCR reads with MiXCR, giving one entry per CDR3 protein. The sample lists about 210,000 distinct CDR3 sequences, 95% occurring once. Sequencing of TCR beta was carried out in blood CD8+ and CD4+ T cells. The CDR3 loop spans 16 amino acids. Trimming shortened V by 4 bases and J by 5 bases, and 18 bases separated the two germline ends. Study-level points and caveats: It was acknowledged in the study that its TCR sequencing and HLA analysis involved a relatively small number of individuals.

The TCR comes from a human donor with multiple sclerosis. The chain combines TRBV23-1 with TRBJ1-5; D not certain. TRBV23-1 is annotated as an ORF whose role is uncertain. Sequenced material: CD4+ T cells from PBMCs. CDR3 DNA sequence: TGCGCCAGCAGTCTGAAGATGGGTCAGGAGTATCAGCCCCAGCATTTT. Its protein product is CASSLKMGQEYQPQHF.